The next 31 T cell receptor beta chains were all read from a single sample in a study of OX40 agonist ivuxolimab in advanced cancers. Using immunoSEQ multiplex PCR, the repertoire was profiled, and TCRdb retains in-frame clones only, with some absent. The repertoire has 82,000 or so clones, roughly 90% of them found once; the top ten carry over 0.55%. The sample was CD4+ or CD8+ T cells sorted from blood, taken in a trial of the OX40 agonist ivuxolimab. The source of these receptors is an adult with an advanced solid tumor such as melanoma, head and neck, liver or kidney cancer.

The chain uses TRBV11-3 and TRBJ2-2; no clear D. Trimming pared 1 base from V and 5 bases from J, leaving 5 bases between. CDR1 is SGHNT, CDR2 YENEEA, per germline. The CDR3 runs 13 residues. CDR3 residues: CASSLGQTGELFF. The CDR3 DNA follows: TGTGCCAGCAGCTTAGGGCAGACCGGGGAGCTGTTTTTT.

The V and J genes are TRBV18 and TRBJ2-1; TRBD1 matches at 7 bases. Trimming removed 6 bases from V and 8 bases from J; junction bases left unmatched: 10. Germline CDR1 reads KGHSH; CDR2 reads LQKENI. The CDR3 spans 14 residues. The CDR3 loop reads CASSPRTGSDEQFF. CDR3 DNA sequence: TGTGCCAGCTCCCCCAGGACAGGTAGCGATGAGCAGTTCTTC. Supplemented by reference TRBV18 and TRBJ2-1, the full variable domain reads NAGVMQNPRHLVRRRGQEARLRCSPMKGHSHVYWYRQLPEEGLKFMVYLQKENIIDESGMPKERFSAEFPKEGPSILRIQQVVRGDSAAYFCASSPRTGSDEQFFGPGTRLTVL.

The chain combines TRBV5-1 with TRBJ2-3; TRBD2 matches 14 bases. V shed 5 bases and J 1 base; nucleotides not matched to a gene: 3. This CDR3 contains 16 residues. CDR1 is SGHRS, CDR2 YFSETQ, per germline. The CDR3 region has the DNA TGCGCCAGCAGGCCGGGACTAGCGGGAGGCACAGATACGCAGTATTTT. This encodes CASRPGLAGGTDTQYF.

In DNA form, the CDR3 reads TGTGCCAGCAGCTATCAGGGGACAGGACAGAATTCACCCCTCCACTTT. Its protein product is CASSYQGTGQNSPLHF. The chain has TRBV5-6 and TRBJ1-6, with 8 bases that match TRBD1. V shed 3 bases and J 7 bases; nucleotides not matched to a gene: 9. The V gene's germline CDR1 is SGHDT and CDR2 YYEEEE. The CDR3 is made up of 16 amino acids.

This clone was detected once. J is TRBJ2-2 and V is TRBV5-8; a weak D match, TRBD2 (6 bases). The CDR3 extends over 16 amino acids. Per the germline V gene, CDR1 is SGHTS and CDR2 is YDEGEE. The germline V and J ends were trimmed by 4 bases and 0 bases, with 13 bases remaining between them. The CDR3 nucleotides read TGTGCCAGCAGCCCCTGGCGGGGTCCGAACACCGGGGAGCTGTTTTTT. It encodes CASSPWRGPNTGELFF. The entire variable domain, with the rest obtained from reference TRBV5-8 and TRBJ2-2, is as follows: EAGVTQSPTHLIKTRGQQATLRCSPISGHTSVYWYQQALGLGLQFLLWYDEGEERNRGNFPPRFSGRQFPNYSSELNVNALELEDSALYLCASSPWRGPNTGELFFGEGSRLTVL.

J is TRBJ2-7 and V is TRBV5-4; 8 bases line up with TRBD2. V shed 2 bases, J shed 6 bases, and the junction held 4 bases outside the gene matches. In germline, CDR1 is SGHNT, CDR2 YYREEE (reference sequence). This CDR3 region has 13 residues. The CDR3 bases are TGTGCCAGCAGCTTAGCGGGAGAGGGCGAGCAGTACTTC. Amino acids: CASSLAGEGEQYF.

J is TRBJ2-1 and V is TRBV5-1; D gene uncertain. CDR3 length: 15 amino acids. V lost 5 bases and J 0 bases, leaving 12 bases between the germline ends. Germline V gene data show CDR1 as SGHRS and CDR2 as YFSETQ. The CDR3 region has the DNA TGCGCCAGCAGTTTAGACGGAAGCTCCTACAATGAGCAGTTCTTC. As protein: CASSLDGSSYNEQFF.

The V call is TRBV6-5, the J call TRBJ2-7, with D possibly being TRBD1 (5 bases). V was trimmed by 6 bases and J by 2 bases, leaving 11 bases between them. The CDR3 runs 13 residues. Germline V lookup: CDR1 MNHEY, CDR2 SVGAGI. Written as DNA, the CDR3 is TGTGCCAGCAGGAAGGAGACAGCCTACGAGCAGTACTTC. Its protein product is CASRKETAYEQYF.

The chain links TRBV5-4 to TRBJ2-1; 7 bases are a match to TRBD2. The CDR3 consists of 16 residues. Losses at the gene ends were 0 bases for V and 7 bases for J; bases not matched to a gene: 10. CDR1 is SGHNT, CDR2 YYREEE, per germline (reference sequence). CDR3 protein: CASSLEIGRPGNEQFF. DNA for the CDR3: TGTGCCAGCAGCTTGGAGATCGGGAGGCCCGGAAATGAGCAGTTCTTC.

The chain links TRBV11-2 to TRBJ2-3; no clear D gene. Germline V CDR1 and CDR2: SGHAT, FQNNGV. The V end lost 2 bases, the J end lost 8 bases, and 8 bases lay between the germline ends. The CDR3 loop spans 12 amino acids. The CDR3 bases are TGTGCCAGCAGCTTACTAGGATTTACGCAGTATTTT. Amino acids: CASSLLGFTQYF.

This chain connects TRBV5-1 to TRBJ2-5; the match to TRBD2 covers 7 bases. Germline trimming cut 1 base from V and 2 bases from J; bases unmatched to any gene: 8. The CDR3 extends over 16 amino acids. CDR1 and CDR2 (germline): SGHRS, YFSETQ. The CDR3 protein is CASSLLSSGPQETQYF. In nucleotides, the CDR3 is TGCGCCAGCAGCTTGTTGTCTAGCGGACCACAAGAGACCCAGTACTTC.

Points on this clone: One end of the junction fails to match germline, which may point to a read error. The chain is built from TRBV5-1 and TRBJ2-5, with no clear D. CDR1 and CDR2 (germline): SGHRS, YFSETQ. The CDR3 consists of 14 residues. The CDR3 region has the DNA TGCACCAGCAGCTTGGGTGGAGTCCAAGAGACCCAGTACTTC. This encodes CTSSLGGVQETQYF.

The rearrangement uses TRBV9 and TRBJ2-5; D gene ambiguous. The germline V and J ends were trimmed by 0 bases and 3 bases, with 3 bases remaining between them. The V gene's germline CDR1 is SGDLS and CDR2 YYNGEE. The CDR3 totals 12 residues. The CDR3 region has the DNA TGTGCCAGCAGCGTAGATGAAGAGACCCAGTACTTC. The encoded protein is CASSVDEETQYF.

The V gene is TRBV5-6, the J gene TRBJ2-7; 10 bases are a match to TRBD1. This CDR3 spans 16 amino acids. Germline values: CDR1 SGHDT, CDR2 YYEEEE. Trimming cost V 4 bases and J 5 bases; bases outside gene matches: 12. The CDR3 DNA is TGTGCCAGCAGCAGGACGTGGGGACAGGGGACCAACGAGCAGTACTTC. Translated: CASSRTWGQGTNEQYF.

Comment on this clone: A junction end diverges from the germline sequence, so it may reflect a read error. V gene TRBV5-1 combines with J gene TRBJ1-5; D may be TRBD1 (5 bases). The CDR3 has 15 residues. CDR1 and CDR2 (germline): SGHRS, YFSETQ. The CDR3 DNA follows: TGCGCCAGCAGTTTGGACAACTTCCGCAATCAGCCCCAGCATTTT. It yields the protein CASSLDNFRNQPQHF. Supplemented by reference TRBV5-1 and TRBJ1-5, the full variable domain reads KAGVTQTPRYLIKTRGQQVTLSCSPISGHRSVSWYQQTPGQGLQFLFEYFSETQRNKGNFPGRFSGRQFSNSRSEMNVSTLELGDSALYLCASSLDNFRNQPQHFGDGTRLSIL.

The rearrangement uses TRBV28 and TRBJ2-3; 12 positions match TRBD2. CDR1 and CDR2 (germline): MDHEN, SYDVKM. This CDR3 region has 13 residues. Trimming cost V 9 bases and J 4 bases; bases outside gene matches: 2. The CDR3 is CASLAGGPDTQYF. CDR3 in DNA: TGTGCCAGTCTAGCGGGAGGGCCAGATACGCAGTATTTT.

The chain uses TRBV6-1 and TRBJ2-3, with 14 bases that match TRBD2. V was clipped by 4 bases and J by 1 base; unmatched bases: 4. CDR3 size: 17 residues. Looked up from germline, CDR1 is MNHNS and CDR2 is SASEGT. CDR3 loop: CASSVTSGGVGTDTQYF. CDR3 nucleotide sequence: TGTGCCAGCAGTGTGACTAGCGGGGGGGTTGGCACAGATACGCAGTATTTT.

The V and J genes are TRBV11-3 and TRBJ2-3, with 11 bases matching TRBD2. CDR1 SGHNT and CDR2 YENEEA come from the germline V gene. The V and J ends lost 2 bases and 5 bases, in that order; junction bases with no gene match: 6. The CDR3 loop spans 16 amino acids. The DNA for the CDR3 is TGTGCCAGCAGCTTAACCACTAGCGGGAGAGGAGATACGCAGTATTTT. This translates into CASSLTTSGRGDTQYF.

V gene TRBV7-2 combines with J gene TRBJ2-3, with 7 bases aligning to TRBD2. The CDR3 is 14 amino acids. Trimming cost V 4 bases and J 2 bases; bases outside gene matches: 3. CDR1 is SGHTA and CDR2 is FQGNSA in the germline V gene. CDR3 in amino acids: CASSWGGYTDTQYF. CDR3 bases: TGTGCCAGCAGCTGGGGGGGATACACAGATACGCAGTATTTT.

The chain recombines TRBV19 with TRBJ1-1, with D hard to call. Per germline, CDR1 LNHDA and CDR2 SQIVND (reference sequence). V was cut by 4 bases and J by 4 bases, with 10 bases left in between. This CDR3 is built from 13 residues. The CDR3 nucleotides read TGTGCCAGTAGTAGATCAAGGCTCACTGAAGCTTTCTTT. As protein: CASSRSRLTEAFF.

The chain combines TRBV19 with TRBJ2-3, with TRBD2 matching 10 bases. This CDR3 is 15 amino acids long. V lost 8 bases to trimming and J lost 4 bases; unmatched junction nucleotides: 9. Germline CDR1 LNHDA, CDR2 SQIVND (reference sequence). CDR3 loop: CASGPLAGVADTQYF. Here the CDR3 DNA reads TGTGCCAGTGGCCCTCTAGCGGGAGTCGCAGATACGCAGTATTTT.

This rearrangement joins TRBV11-3 to TRBJ2-3; D gene unclear. Germline V gene data show CDR1 as SGHNT and CDR2 as YENEEA. V was cut by 5 bases and J by 6 bases, with 15 bases left in between. This CDR3 has 14 amino acids. For the CDR3, the DNA is TGTGCCAGCAGCCAAACCACGGGTATGGATACGCAGTATTTT. Amino acid sequence: CASSQTTGMDTQYF.

This chain uses TRBV9 with TRBJ2-2; tentatively, D is TRBD1 (6 bases). V was trimmed by 4 bases and J by 3 bases, leaving 10 bases between them. CDR1 SGDLS and CDR2 YYNGEE come from the germline V gene. The CDR3 is made up of 14 amino acids. The CDR3 loop is CASSLTGDTGELFF. CDR3 DNA sequence: TGTGCCAGCAGCTTGACAGGCGACACCGGGGAGCTGTTTTTT.

V usage is TRBV9 and J usage is TRBJ2-3; D gene unclear. The CDR3 spans 15 residues. In germline, CDR1 is SGDLS, CDR2 YYNGEE. Between the trimmed V and J ends, which lost 0 bases and 6 bases, there was a span of 14 bases. The DNA of the CDR3 is TGTGCCAGCAGCGTAGAAGTCGCGCGGTGGGATACGCAGTATTTT. This translates into CASSVEVARWDTQYF.

The chain uses TRBV4-1 and TRBJ2-2; D possibly corresponds to TRBD1 (6 bases). V lost 2 bases and J 1 base, leaving 17 bases between the germline ends. Germline-derived CDR1 and CDR2 are MGHRA and YSYEKL. CDR3 size: 18 residues. As DNA, the CDR3 is TGCGCCAGCAGCCAAACCCTTACAGGGACCAAGAACACCGGGGAGCTGTTTTTT. Translating gives CASSQTLTGTKNTGELFF.

The rearrangement joins TRBV5-4 to TRBJ2-2, with 9 bases aligning to TRBD2. This CDR3 spans 18 amino acids. J was trimmed by 4 bases and V by 4 bases; bases with no gene match: 14. CDR1 SGHNT and CDR2 YYREEE come from the germline V gene (reference sequence). As DNA, the CDR3 is TGTGCCAGCAGCCCCCCTAGCCCTGCGGGGGGGGTCACCGGGGAGCTGTTTTTT. Translation gives CASSPPSPAGGVTGELFF. Full variable domain (outside the CDR3, taken from reference TRBV5-4 and TRBJ2-2): ETGVTQSPTHLIKTRGQQVTLRCSSQSGHNTVSWYQQALGQGPQFIFQYYREEENGRGNFPPRFSGLQFPNYSSELNVNALELDDSALYLCASSPPSPAGGVTGELFFGEGSRLTVL.

On this clone: At the DNA level, this CDR3 is encoded by other sequences in the same sample as well. This chain joins TRBV6-1 and TRBJ2-3, with D perhaps matching TRBD1 (6 bases). CDR3 length: 14 residues. Trimming removed 5 bases from V and 0 bases from J, with 9 bases in between. Germline values: CDR1 MNHNS, CDR2 SASEGT. Here the CDR3 reads CASSRTASTDTQYF. CDR3 nucleotides: TGTGCCAGCAGTCGGACAGCTAGCACAGATACGCAGTATTTT.

The chain's CDR3 is CASRSERGETQYF. The CDR3 DNA follows: TGTGCCAGTAGGTCCGAGCGAGGAGAGACCCAGTACTTC. The V and J genes are TRBV19 and TRBJ2-5; D remains unclear. The CDR3 contains 13 residues. V lost 6 bases and J lost 4, with 12 bases in between. Germline V gene lookup returns CDR1 LNHDA and CDR2 SQIVND (reference sequence).

The rearrangement links TRBV30 to TRBJ1-3; perhaps TRBD1 as D (5 bases). The ends were cut back, 5 bases at V and 6 bases at J, with 17 bases in the middle. The germline V gene encodes CDR1 GTSNPN and CDR2 SVGIG (reference sequence). The CDR3 is 14 amino acids. This CDR3 is CAWGAGTVENTIYF. For the CDR3, the DNA is TGTGCCTGGGGTGCTGGGACGGTGGAAAACACCATATATTTT. Full variable domain (rest looked up from reference TRBV30 and TRBJ1-3): SQTIHQWPATLVQPVGSPLSLECTVEGTSNPNLYWYRQAAGRGLQLLFYSVGIGQISSEVPQNLSASRPQDRQFILSSKKLLLSDSGFYLCAWGAGTVENTIYFGEGSWLTVV.

The V call is TRBV7-3, the J call TRBJ2-1; D uncertain. The CDR3 has 13 residues. Germline CDR1 reads SGHTA; CDR2 reads FQGTGA. The V and J ends lost 1 base and 8 bases respectively, with 9 bases between them. CDR3 protein: CASSLIATYEQFF. CDR3 in DNA: TGTGCCAGCAGCTTAATTGCGACCTATGAGCAGTTCTTC.

The J gene is TRBJ2-3, the V gene TRBV6-6, with unresolved D. The CDR3 is 13 residues long. V was cut by 7 bases and J by 4 bases, with 12 bases left in between. Germline V lookup: CDR1 MNHNY, CDR2 SVGAGI (reference sequence). The CDR3 coding sequence is TGTGCCAGCATCCGCTCAGGAGCAGATACGCAGTATTTT. Translation gives CASIRSGADTQYF.